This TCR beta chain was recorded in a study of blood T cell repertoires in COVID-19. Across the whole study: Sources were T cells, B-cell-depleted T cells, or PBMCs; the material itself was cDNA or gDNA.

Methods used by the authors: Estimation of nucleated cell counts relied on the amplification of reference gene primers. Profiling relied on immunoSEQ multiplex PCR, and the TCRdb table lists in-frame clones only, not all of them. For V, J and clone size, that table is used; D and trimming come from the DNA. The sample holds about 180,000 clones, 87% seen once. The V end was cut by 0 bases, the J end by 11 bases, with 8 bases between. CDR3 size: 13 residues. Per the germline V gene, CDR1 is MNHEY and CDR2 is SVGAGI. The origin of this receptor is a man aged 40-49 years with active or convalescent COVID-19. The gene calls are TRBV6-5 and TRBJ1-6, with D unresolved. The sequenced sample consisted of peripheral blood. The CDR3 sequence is CASSYSSRAPLHF. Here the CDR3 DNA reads TGTGCCAGCAGTTACTCGTCGCGAGCACCCCTCCACTTT.